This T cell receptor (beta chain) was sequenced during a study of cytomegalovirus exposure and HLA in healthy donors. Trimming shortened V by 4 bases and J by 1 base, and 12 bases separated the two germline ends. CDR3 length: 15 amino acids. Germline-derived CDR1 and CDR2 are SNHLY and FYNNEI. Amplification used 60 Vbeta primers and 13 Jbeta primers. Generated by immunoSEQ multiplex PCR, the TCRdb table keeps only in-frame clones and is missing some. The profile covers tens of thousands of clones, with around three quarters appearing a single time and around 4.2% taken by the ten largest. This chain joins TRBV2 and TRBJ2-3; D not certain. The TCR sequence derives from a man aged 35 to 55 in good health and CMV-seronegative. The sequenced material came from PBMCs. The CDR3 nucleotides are TGTGCCAGCAGTGTCGTCCCCCGGGGCACAGATACGCAGTATTTT. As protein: CASSVVPRGTDTQYF.